This entry describes one TCR beta chain. This clonotype occurred many times. This clone's antigen is unknown. No much larger clone exists at a distance of one base, and base qualities are not known. This record comes from a study of post-analysis software for immune sequencing data (dated by TCRdb to 2015 to 2017). For the study in its entirety: Disease courses on record covered relapsing-remitting, secondary progressive and progressive-relapsing multiple sclerosis, though some patients had no subtype annotation. The patient repertoires were compared against around 11 previously published healthy control repertoires obtained from donors aged roughly 6 to 26 years. A subset of samples was prepared in parallel using single-end sample barcoding, then pooled and co-amplified after Illumina adapter ligation.

From its cysteine to its phenylalanine, the CDR3 spans 12 amino acids. The DNA shown is the 36-base CDR3, in frame from base 1. Trimming takes 6 bases from V and 1 base from J, and the germline ends sit 9 bases apart. In the germline V gene (reference sequence), CDR1 corresponds to DFQATT and CDR2 to SNEGSKA. The library was obtained by PCR. The reads were generated on an Illumina HiSeq 2500. To reduce PCR and sequencing biases, unique molecular identifiers were incorporated into the TCR beta cDNA libraries. Per 1 to 10 million input T cells, some 500,000 cDNA molecules were obtained, such that each molecule approximated one T cell. The patient libraries were prepared and sequenced using the same protocol as the earlier healthy control dataset. Within a given batch, samples were prepared together, multiplexed and sequenced on the same HiSeq lane. On the authors' methods: MIGEC handled the raw barcoded reads, throwing out single-read molecular identifier groups before consensus assembly and CDR3 extraction. VDJtools was used for post-analysis of the clonotype tables, with diversity normalized by down-sampling every dataset to the smallest sample size. In repertoire overlap clustering, CDR3 amino acid sequences, but not nucleotide sequences, were matched to correct batch-related cross-sample contamination. TCRdb handled the public reads itself, with Q25 trimming in fastp and clone calling in MiXCR, and kept productive beta chains. CDR3 protein sequences are deduplicated, and each keeps its most common genes and DNA. It is TCRdb's table, rather than the study itself, that gives the V and J calls and clone size. The sample profile shows about 180,000 distinct CDR3 sequences; approximately 30% of them were found once. The ten largest clones represent about 1.6% of the sample.

Here is what the overall study found, with its caveats: Four or five TRBV segments, including TRBV5-6, TRBV5-1 and TRBV20-1, were significantly more frequent in patients than controls. Compared with controls, multiple sclerosis patients had significantly lower normalized Chao1 diversity, a finding suggesting substantial peripheral T-cell clonal expansion. Strong co-clustering of samples prepared in the same batch was shown by direct clustering with F measure, prompting a batch-effect correction. The control group was slightly older than the multiple sclerosis patient group.

To demonstrate the VDJtools post-analysis software, the study profiled TCR beta repertoires from the peripheral blood of 13 young patients with multiple sclerosis. The multiple sclerosis patients were children and adolescents ranging in age from roughly 6 to 16 years. The chain uses TRBV20-1 and TRBJ2-5, with the D call perhaps TRBD1 or TRBD2, each one matching 5 bases. This sequence originates from a girl aged 10-17 years with multiple sclerosis. Sequenced material: blood. The CDR3 here reads CSAGTFQETQYF. The nucleotide sequence is TGCAGTGCCGGGACGTTCCAAGAGACCCAGTACTTC.